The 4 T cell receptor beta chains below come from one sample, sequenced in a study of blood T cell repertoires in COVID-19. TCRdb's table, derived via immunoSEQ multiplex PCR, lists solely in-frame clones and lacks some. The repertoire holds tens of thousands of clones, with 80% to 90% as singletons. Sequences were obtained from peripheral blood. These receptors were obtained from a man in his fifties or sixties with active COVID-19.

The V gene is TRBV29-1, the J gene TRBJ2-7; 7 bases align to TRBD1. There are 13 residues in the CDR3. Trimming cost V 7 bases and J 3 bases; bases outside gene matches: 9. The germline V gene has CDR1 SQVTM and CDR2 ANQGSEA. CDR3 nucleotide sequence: TGCAGCGCTCGAGACAGGGTTTACTACGAGCAGTACTTC. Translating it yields CSARDRVYYEQYF.

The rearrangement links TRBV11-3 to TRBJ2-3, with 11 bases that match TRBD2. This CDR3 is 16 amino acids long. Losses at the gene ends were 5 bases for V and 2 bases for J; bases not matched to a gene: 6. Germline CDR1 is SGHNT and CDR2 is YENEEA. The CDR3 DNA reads TGTGCCAGCAGCCCCGGGACTAGCGGTTTCACAGATACGCAGTATTTT. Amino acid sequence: CASSPGTSGFTDTQYF.

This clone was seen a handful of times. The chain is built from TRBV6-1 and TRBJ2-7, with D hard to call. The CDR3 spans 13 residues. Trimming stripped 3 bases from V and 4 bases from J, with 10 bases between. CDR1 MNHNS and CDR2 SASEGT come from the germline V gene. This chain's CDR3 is CASSDLQTYEQYF. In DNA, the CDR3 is TGTGCCAGCAGTGACCTCCAGACTTACGAGCAGTACTTC.

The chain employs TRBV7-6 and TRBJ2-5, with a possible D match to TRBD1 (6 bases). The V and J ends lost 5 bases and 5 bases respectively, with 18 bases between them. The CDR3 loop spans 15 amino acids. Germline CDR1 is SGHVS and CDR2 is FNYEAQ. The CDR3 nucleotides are TGTGCCAGCAGCGCAGGAACAGGGAGAGGGGAGACCCAGTACTTC. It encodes CASSAGTGRGETQYF. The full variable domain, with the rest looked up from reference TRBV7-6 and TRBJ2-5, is GAGVSQSPRYKVTKRGQDVALRCDPISGHVSLYWYRQALGQGPEFLTYFNYEAQQDKSGLPNDRFSAERPEGSISTLTIQRTEQRDSAMYRCASSAGTGRGETQYFGPGTRLLVL.